These T cell receptor beta chains were read from a single sample in a study of brain T cells in children with intractable seizures. Profiled with immunoSEQ multiplex PCR; TCRdb holds only in-frame clones, not every one. In the table there are around 340,000 clones, roughly 93% of which are singletons. The material sequenced was peripheral blood, taken approximately 5 months after surgery. These receptors were obtained from a boy less than two years old with tuberous sclerosis and intractable seizures. Each CDR3 is given with its conserved first and last residue. The order of the fields is V gene, clone size, J gene, D gene, CDR3 protein, CDR3 DNA. The D gene is left open where the match is weak. Clone size appears in some rows only: once, few, many, or a class for an expanded clone.

>TRBV11-3|once|TRBJ1-1|.
CASSLRGQAEAFF
TGTGCCAGCAGTCTCAGGGGCCAGGCTGAAGCTTTCTTT
>TRBV9|.|TRBJ2-6|TRBD2
CASSATSGRAWGANVLTF
TGTGCCAGCAGCGCTACTAGCGGGAGGGCCTGGGGGGCCAACGTCCTGACTTTC
>TRBV5-4|.|TRBJ1-1|.
CASSPTDFFMLGTTEAFF
TGTGCCAGCAGCCCAACGGACTTCTTTATGCTGGGTACAACTGAAGCTTTCTTT
>TRBV7-3|once|TRBJ2-3|.
CASSLGRSTDTQYF
TGTGCCAGCAGCTTGGGCCGGAGCACAGATACGCAGTATTTT
>TRBV4-2|.|TRBJ1-3|.
CASSQDLATTGGPFSGNTIYF
TGTGCCAGCAGCCAAGACCTTGCGACGACCGGGGGCCCTTTCTCTGGAAACACCATATATTTT
>TRBV19|.|TRBJ1-2|.
CASSLSGQPLYGYTF
TGTGCCAGTTCTCTTTCAGGGCAGCCTCTCTATGGCTACACCTTC
>TRBV19|.|TRBJ2-7|TRBD2
CASSMGLAGYEQYF
TGTGCCAGTAGTATGGGACTAGCGGGCTACGAGCAGTACTTC
>TRBV10-3|.|TRBJ2-3|TRBD2
CAIRRSGGGGDTQYF
TGTGCCATCAGAAGGAGCGGGGGAGGGGGGGATACGCAGTATTTT
>TRBV4-2|.|TRBJ1-3|.
CASSQPDGDWSGNTIYF
TGTGCCAGCAGCCAACCTGATGGTGACTGGTCTGGAAACACCATATATTTT
>TRBV15|few|TRBJ1-5|TRBD1
CATSRMGQTNQPQHF
TGTGCCACCAGCAGGATGGGACAGACAAATCAGCCCCAGCATTTT
>TRBV19|.|TRBJ1-1|.
CASSIDLGTEAFF
TGTGCCAGTAGTATAGATCTCGGGACTGAAGCTTTCTTT
>TRBV18|.|TRBJ1-1|TRBD1
CASSREHQGAGTEAFF
TGTGCCAGCTCACGGGAGCACCAGGGGGCGGGAACTGAAGCTTTCTTT
>TRBV19|few|TRBJ1-3|.
CASSVTELSGNTIYF
TGTGCCAGTAGTGTAACGGAGCTCTCTGGAAACACCATATATTTT
>TRBV27|.|TRBJ1-2|.
CAHPWGRAEPGYTF
TGTGCCCATCCCTGGGGACGCGCCGAACCTGGCTACACCTTC
>TRBV11-2|once|TRBJ1-1|.
CASSDRSTEAFF
TGTGCCAGCAGCGACAGGAGCACTGAAGCTTTCTTT
>TRBV6-6|.|TRBJ1-1|.
CASSYYRDTEAFF
TGTGCCAGCAGTTACTACAGGGACACTGAAGCTTTCTTT
>TRBV2|once|TRBJ2-3|TRBD2
CASSDYAGGMGTDTQYF
TGTGCCAGCAGTGACTACGCGGGAGGTATGGGCACAGATACGCAGTATTTT
>TRBV11-2|.|TRBJ2-7|.
CASSLSGTYEQYF
TGTGCCAGCAGCTTGAGCGGTACCTACGAGCAGTACTTC
>TRBV3-1/TRBV3-2|few|TRBJ1-1|.
CASSHTTGRKNTEAFF
TGTGCCAGCAGCCACACGACGGGACGGAAGAACACTGAAGCTTTCTTT
>TRBV28|.|TRBJ2-7|TRBD1
CASRDRVYEQYF
TGTGCCAGCCGGGACAGGGTCTACGAGCAGTACTTC
>TRBV10-3|once|TRBJ1-2|.
CAIREADTKGYGYGYTF
TGTGCCATCAGAGAGGCGGACACCAAGGGGTATGGCTATGGCTACACCTTC
>TRBV2|once|TRBJ1-1|.
CASRDQGTTEAFF
TGTGCCAGCAGGGATCAGGGAACAACTGAAGCTTTCTTT
>TRBV12-5|.|TRBJ1-1|.
CASGQSAYAMNTEAFF
TGTGCTAGTGGCCAATCGGCTTATGCCATGAACACTGAAGCTTTCTTT
>TRBV5-1|.|TRBJ2-3|TRBD1
CASSFRDRGTDTQYF
TGCGCCAGCAGTTTTAGGGACAGGGGCACAGATACGCAGTATTTT
>TRBV5-5|.|TRBJ1-1|.
CASSRPGRTNTEAFF
TGTGCCAGCAGCCGCCCAGGACGGACGAACACTGAAGCTTTCTTT